A selection of T cell receptor beta chains follows, all from one sample in a study of CD8 T cells in ankylosing spondylitis. TCRdb re-called the 5' RACE reads with MiXCR, one entry per CDR3 protein. Of about 190,000 distinct CDR3 sequences in the sample, 10% to 15% were seen once. The specimen was blood, either unsorted or a sorted T cell fraction (not recorded which). Receptors were obtained from a female donor with ankylosing spondylitis or in good health (not recorded which). Each CDR3 is given with its conserved first and last residue. Fields, in order: V gene, CDR3 length, clone size, D gene, J gene, CDR3 protein, CDR3 DNA. D genes are given only for firm matches. Rows may omit the clone size; those that give it use once, few, many or a size class.

V gene: TRBV27
CDR3 length: 13
clone size: many
D gene: .
J gene: TRBJ1-2
CDR3 protein: CASSIGRNYGYTF
CDR3 DNA: TGTGCCAGCAGTATAGGACGGAACTATGGCTACACCTTC

V gene: TRBV5-1
CDR3 length: 15
clone size: many
D gene: TRBD2
J gene: TRBJ2-3
CDR3 protein: CASSLERDGTDTQYF
CDR3 DNA: TGCGCCAGCAGCTTGGAGCGGGATGGCACAGATACGCAGTATTTT

V gene: TRBV4-3
CDR3 length: 16
clone size: .
D gene: TRBD1
J gene: TRBJ2-7
CDR3 protein: CASSQERTGRLLEQYF
CDR3 DNA: TGCGCCAGCAGCCAAGAAAGGACAGGCCGCCTCCTCGAGCAGTACTTC

V gene: TRBV20-1
CDR3 length: 11
clone size: many
D gene: .
J gene: TRBJ2-4
CDR3 protein: CSARGVGIQYF
CDR3 DNA: TGCAGTGCTAGGGGGGTTGGCATTCAGTACTTC

V gene: TRBV28
CDR3 length: 13
clone size: many
D gene: .
J gene: TRBJ2-7
CDR3 protein: CASIPGGFYEQYF
CDR3 DNA: TGTGCCAGCATCCCTGGGGGCTTCTACGAGCAGTACTTC

V gene: TRBV5-1
CDR3 length: 16
clone size: many
D gene: TRBD2
J gene: TRBJ2-3
CDR3 protein: CASSPGLAGITDTQYF
CDR3 DNA: TGCGCCAGCAGCCCGGGACTAGCGGGAATCACAGATACGCAGTATTTT

V gene: TRBV7-2
CDR3 length: 14
clone size: many
D gene: TRBD2
J gene: TRBJ2-1
CDR3 protein: CASSLGSGGGKQFF
CDR3 DNA: TGTGCCAGCAGCTTAGGTTCGGGAGGAGGGAAACAGTTCTTC

V gene: TRBV7-2
CDR3 length: 16
clone size: many
D gene: TRBD2
J gene: TRBJ2-3
CDR3 protein: CASSLSLADYTDTQYF
CDR3 DNA: TGTGCCAGCAGCTTATCGCTAGCGGATTACACAGATACGCAGTATTTT

V gene: TRBV27
CDR3 length: 13
clone size: many
D gene: .
J gene: TRBJ2-7
CDR3 protein: CASSLMWGYEQYF
CDR3 DNA: TGTGCCAGCAGTTTAATGTGGGGCTACGAGCAGTACTTC

V gene: TRBV29-1
CDR3 length: 15
clone size: many
D gene: TRBD1
J gene: TRBJ2-2
CDR3 protein: CSAGLGTANTGELFF
CDR3 DNA: TGCAGCGCCGGGTTGGGGACAGCGAACACCGGGGAGCTGTTTTTT

V gene: TRBV7-8
CDR3 length: 13
clone size: .
D gene: .
J gene: TRBJ2-7
CDR3 protein: CASSPGAIDEQYF
CDR3 DNA: TGTGCCAGCAGCCCGGGGGCGATTGACGAGCAGTACTTC

V gene: TRBV12-3/TRBV12-4
CDR3 length: 12
clone size: many
D gene: .
J gene: TRBJ1-1
CDR3 protein: CASSLWGAEAFF
CDR3 DNA: TGTGCCAGCAGTTTATGGGGGGCCGAAGCTTTCTTT

V gene: TRBV5-5
CDR3 length: 16
clone size: many
D gene: .
J gene: TRBJ1-5
CDR3 protein: CASSLAAGVSNQPQHF
CDR3 DNA: TGTGCCAGCAGCTTGGCCGCGGGGGTTAGCAATCAGCCCCAGCATTTT

V gene: TRBV29-1
CDR3 length: 16
clone size: many
D gene: .
J gene: TRBJ2-5
CDR3 protein: CSVEDFRGPLQETQYF
CDR3 DNA: TGCAGCGTTGAAGACTTTCGGGGGCCCTTACAAGAGACCCAGTACTTC

V gene: TRBV4-3
CDR3 length: 15
clone size: few
D gene: TRBD2
J gene: TRBJ2-7
CDR3 protein: CASSQDPSGGYEQYF
CDR3 DNA: TGCGCCAGCAGCCAAGATCCATCGGGAGGATACGAGCAGTACTTC

V gene: TRBV20-1
CDR3 length: 11
clone size: many
D gene: .
J gene: TRBJ2-4
CDR3 protein: CSARDPNTQYF
CDR3 DNA: TGCAGTGCTAGAGACCCCAATACCCAGTACTTC

V gene: TRBV7-9
CDR3 length: 14
clone size: many
D gene: .
J gene: TRBJ2-3
CDR3 protein: CASSFGLVADTQYF
CDR3 DNA: TGTGCCAGCAGCTTTGGATTAGTTGCAGATACGCAGTATTTT

V gene: TRBV12-3/TRBV12-4
CDR3 length: 15
clone size: many
D gene: .
J gene: TRBJ1-1
CDR3 protein: CASSSQGNMNTEAFF
CDR3 DNA: TGTGCCAGCAGTTCTCAGGGAAATATGAACACTGAAGCTTTCTTT

V gene: TRBV2
CDR3 length: 17
clone size: .
D gene: TRBD1
J gene: TRBJ2-1
CDR3 protein: CASSGPGTGGFYNEQFF
CDR3 DNA: TGTGCCAGCAGTGGCCCCGGGACAGGGGGTTTCTACAATGAGCAGTTCTTC

V gene: TRBV10-3
CDR3 length: 14
clone size: many
D gene: .
J gene: TRBJ2-5
CDR3 protein: CAISDARVQETQYF
CDR3 DNA: TGTGCCATCAGTGATGCGCGGGTCCAAGAGACCCAGTACTTC

V gene: TRBV7-9
CDR3 length: 14
clone size: many
D gene: TRBD2
J gene: TRBJ2-1
CDR3 protein: CASSFSGTSNEQFF
CDR3 DNA: TGTGCCAGCAGCTTCTCCGGGACTAGCAATGAGCAGTTCTTC

V gene: TRBV18
CDR3 length: 13
clone size: many
D gene: .
J gene: TRBJ2-7
CDR3 protein: CASSLPGNYEQYF
CDR3 DNA: TGTGCCAGCTCACTCCCCGGTAACTACGAGCAGTACTTC

V gene: TRBV24-1
CDR3 length: 17
clone size: .
D gene: TRBD2
J gene: TRBJ2-5
CDR3 protein: CATSGPRLAGGRETQYF
CDR3 DNA: TGTGCCACCAGTGGACCTCGACTAGCGGGCGGACGGGAGACCCAGTACTTC

V gene: TRBV20-1
CDR3 length: 13
clone size: many
D gene: .
J gene: TRBJ2-2
CDR3 protein: CSAPSGHTGELFF
CDR3 DNA: TGCAGTGCTCCCTCCGGTCACACCGGGGAGCTGTTTTTT

V gene: TRBV12-5
CDR3 length: 11
clone size: few
D gene: .
J gene: TRBJ2-3
CDR3 protein: CASGSRDTQYF
CDR3 DNA: TGTGCTAGTGGTTCCCGGGATACGCAGTATTTT

V gene: TRBV11-2
CDR3 length: 15
clone size: few
D gene: .
J gene: TRBJ1-4
CDR3 protein: CASSLFPQPNEKLFF
CDR3 DNA: TGTGCCAGCAGCTTATTCCCCCAACCCAATGAAAAACTGTTTTTT

V gene: TRBV5-1
CDR3 length: 15
clone size: many
D gene: .
J gene: TRBJ2-3
CDR3 protein: CASSPAGLDSDTQYF
CDR3 DNA: TGCGCCAGCAGCCCGGCGGGACTGGATAGTGATACGCAGTATTTT

V gene: TRBV10-3
CDR3 length: 14
clone size: .
D gene: TRBD1
J gene: TRBJ2-2
CDR3 protein: CAISEDRGPGELFF
CDR3 DNA: TGTGCCATCAGTGAGGACAGGGGTCCCGGGGAGCTGTTTTTT

V gene: TRBV7-9
CDR3 length: 12
clone size: many
D gene: .
J gene: TRBJ2-1
CDR3 protein: CASSLVIDEQFF
CDR3 DNA: TGTGCCAGCAGCTTAGTGATCGATGAGCAGTTCTTC

V gene: TRBV12-3/TRBV12-4
CDR3 length: 15
clone size: many
D gene: .
J gene: TRBJ2-3
CDR3 protein: CASNPGGQPTDTQYF
CDR3 DNA: TGTGCCAGCAACCCGGGCGGGCAGCCCACAGATACGCAGTATTTT

V gene: TRBV5-1
CDR3 length: 15
clone size: few
D gene: TRBD2
J gene: TRBJ2-1
CDR3 protein: CASSLTSGSIGEQFF
CDR3 DNA: TGCGCCAGCAGCTTGACTAGCGGGAGTATTGGTGAGCAGTTCTTC

V gene: TRBV10-3
CDR3 length: 14
clone size: many
D gene: .
J gene: TRBJ2-5
CDR3 protein: CAISDPRNWETQYF
CDR3 DNA: TGTGCCATCAGCGACCCTCGAAATTGGGAGACCCAGTACTTC

V gene: TRBV20-1
CDR3 length: 11
clone size: many
D gene: .
J gene: TRBJ2-7
CDR3 protein: CSARQTYEQYF
CDR3 DNA: TGCAGTGCTCGACAGACCTACGAGCAGTACTTC

V gene: TRBV5-6
CDR3 length: 11
clone size: few
D gene: .
J gene: TRBJ2-1
CDR3 protein: CATARDYEQFF
CDR3 DNA: TGTGCCACTGCCAGGGATTATGAGCAGTTCTTC

V gene: TRBV5-1
CDR3 length: 16
clone size: .
D gene: TRBD1
J gene: TRBJ2-7
CDR3 protein: CASSLGLGQASYEQYF
CDR3 DNA: TGCGCCAGCAGCTTGGGTCTAGGACAGGCCTCCTACGAGCAGTACTTC